Listed below are T cell receptor delta chains from one sample, sequenced in a study of Vδ1+ human thymocytes. TCRdb re-processed the multiplex PCR reads via CATT. This sample carries under 85,000 delta-chain clones, approximately 34% of them seen once, and the ten largest clones take more than 0.25%. Sequenced input: Vdelta1+ gamma-delta thymocytes from the thymus. These receptors originate from a boy under two years old who had congenital heart surgery. Both conserved end residues are part of each CDR3. A D gene is named only where the DNA matches it firmly. Clone size, where shown, is once, few, many, or a class for clones that have expanded.

v_call	d_call	clone_size	j_call	cdr3_aa	cdr3_nt
TRDV1	-	few	TRDJ1	CALGEVGDPLGGHTDKLIF	TGTGCTCTTGGGGAAGTTGGGGACCCACTCGGGGGACACACCGATAAACTCATCTTT
TRDV1	TRDD3	-	TRDJ1	CALGELALPPLRIRRTDKLIF	TGTGCTCTTGGGGAACTCGCCCTCCCCCCTTTAAGGATACGCCGGACCGATAAACTCATCTTT
TRDV1	TRDD3	-	TRDJ1	CALGEDGYWGIRPTGTDKLIF	TGTGCTCTTGGGGAGGACGGTTACTGGGGGATACGTCCCACAGGCACCGATAAACTCATCTTT
TRDV1	TRDD3	few	TRDJ1	CALGELIPRSLYWGIRTDKLIF	TGTGCTCTTGGGGAACTTATACCACGGAGTCTGTACTGGGGGATACGCACCGATAAACTCATCTTT
TRDV1	TRDD3	-	TRDJ1	CALGTLLGGDKLIF	TGTGCTCTTGGGACCCTACTGGGGGGCGATAAACTCATCTTT
TRDV1	TRDD3	-	TRDJ1	CALGEHLYMDWGIRSPTDKLIF	TGTGCTCTTGGGGAACACCTATATATGGACTGGGGGATTAGGTCCCCCACCGATAAACTCATCTTT
TRDV1	TRDD3	few	TRDJ1	CALGEQLTRDTRGTYTDKLIF	TGTGCTCTTGGGGAACAACTTACGAGGGATACGCGGGGGACGTACACCGATAAACTCATCTTT
TRDV1	-	-	TRDJ1	CALGERAHSGLRLIF	TGTGCTCTTGGGGAACGAGCCCACAGCGGTTTGAGACTCATCTTT
TRDV1	-	-	TRDJ1	CALGELGKILRGPGAADKLIF	TGTGCTCTTGGGGAACTAGGTAAAATCCTAAGGGGACCGGGGGCTGCCGATAAACTCATCTTT
TRDV1	-	few	TRDJ1	CALGEGTYLRGCQPGTDKLIF	TGTGCTCTTGGGGAAGGTACCTACTTACGGGGATGCCAGCCGGGGACCGATAAACTCATCTTT
TRDV1	TRDD3	-	TRDJ1	CALGEPNPTPSYVTCLLGDTPYTDKLIF	TGTGCTCTTGGGGAACCTAACCCCACGCCTTCCTACGTTACGTGTCTACTGGGGGATACTCCGTACACCGATAAACTCATCTTT